The text below deals with one T cell receptor beta chain. It has no known antigen specificity. A much larger clone lies one base from this, so it may be a read error. The library was made by RT-PCR. The sequencing machine was an Illumina HiSeq 2500. TCRdb redid the processing of the public reads, applying fastp at Q25 and MiXCR, and retained in-frame beta chains. Here each entry gathers all rows of one CDR3 protein and keeps the most common genes and DNA. The sample profile shows 450,000 to 700,000 distinct CDR3 sequences; around 15% of them were found once. 11% of the sample is taken by the ten largest. Based on the germline V gene, the CDR1 and CDR2 sequences are SQVTM and ANQGSEA. From its cysteine to its phenylalanine, the CDR3 spans 14 amino acids. Only the CDR3 DNA stays, 42 bases, in frame from base 1. This entry comes from a study of response to subunit inactivated influenza vaccine (dated by TCRdb to between 2018 and 2020). In the study overall: The study used deep quantitative T cell receptor repertoire profiling to track responses to a trivalent subunit inactivated influenza vaccine. Points the paper makes about the study in general: It was suggested by the authors that each seasonal influenza vaccination may recruit only a limited number of new T cells.

This TCR came from a man in his forties or fifties who received an inactivated influenza vaccine. Donor details come from another sample of the same person, matched by shared clones. The input for sequencing was PBMCs from blood, taken about 11 days after vaccination. This receptor chain uses TRBV29-1 and TRBJ2-1, with TRBD2 matching 9 junction bases. The CDR3: CIVESGRMGNEQFF. The DNA reads as follows: TGCATCGTGGAAAGCGGGAGGATGGGCAATGAGCAGTTCTTC.